The present T cell receptor beta chain was sequenced within a study of regulatory T cells in long-lasting Graves disease. V gave up 6 bases and J gave up 0 bases, with 15 bases separating them. Germline V gene data show CDR1 as LNHDA and CDR2 as SQIVND (reference sequence). The CDR3 extends over 15 amino acids. Time point: persistent/refractory GD, antithyroid drugs over 5 years with positive TRAb. The authors made the TCR library using RNA they extracted from PBMCs. This clonotype has only a few counts. Building of the TCR beta libraries involved iRepertoire HTBI primers and Arm-PCR of CDR3 regions. Each CDR3 protein gets one entry after TCRdb re-called the multiplex PCR reads with MiXCR. The table includes around 500,000 distinct CDR3 sequences, about a fifth detected once.

The sequencing here drew on peripheral blood mononuclear cells (PBMCs), taken when the disease was refractory, from a patient treated with antithyroid drugs. This clonotype was obtained from a female donor with Graves disease. The chain couples TRBV19 to TRBJ2-7, with D perhaps TRBD1 (7 bases). For the CDR3, the DNA is TGTGCCAGTAGCCTTAGGCGGGACAGCTCCTACGAGCAGTACTTC. Protein: CASSLRRDSSYEQYF.